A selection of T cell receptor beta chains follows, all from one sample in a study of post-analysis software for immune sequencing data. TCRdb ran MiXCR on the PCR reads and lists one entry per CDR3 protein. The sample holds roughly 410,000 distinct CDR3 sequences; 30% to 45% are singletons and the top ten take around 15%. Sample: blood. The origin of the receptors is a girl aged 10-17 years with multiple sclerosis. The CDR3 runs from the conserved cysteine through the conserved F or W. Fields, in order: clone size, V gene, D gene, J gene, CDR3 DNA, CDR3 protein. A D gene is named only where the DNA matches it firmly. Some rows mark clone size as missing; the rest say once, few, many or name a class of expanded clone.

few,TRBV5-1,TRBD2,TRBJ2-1,TGCGCCAGCGACCCTAGCGGGGCGAACAATGAGCAGTTCTTC,CASDPSGANNEQFF
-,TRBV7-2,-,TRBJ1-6,TGTGCCAGCAGCTTAGTGCCGTCACCCCCCCACTTT,CASSLVPSPPHF
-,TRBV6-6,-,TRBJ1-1,TGTGCCAGCAGTTACTCTTTGCAGACTAACACTGAAGCTTTCTTT,CASSYSLQTNTEAFF
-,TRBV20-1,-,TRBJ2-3,TGCAGTGCTAGAGAGATGGGCGGGCTCACAGATACGCAGTATTTT,CSAREMGGLTDTQYF
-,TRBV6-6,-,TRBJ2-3,TGTGCCAGCAACCTAAGCACAGATACGCAGTATTTT,CASNLSTDTQYF
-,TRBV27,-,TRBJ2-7,TGTGCCAGCAGTTCTGCTTTTTACGAGCAGTACTTC,CASSSAFYEQYF
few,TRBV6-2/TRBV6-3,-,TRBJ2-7,TGTGCCAGCAGTTACATAGGCGGCGAGCAGTACTTC,CASSYIGGEQYF
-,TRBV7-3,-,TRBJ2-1,TGTGCCAGCAGCTTATCTCATCTTGCGGGGAATGAGCAGTTCTTC,CASSLSHLAGNEQFF
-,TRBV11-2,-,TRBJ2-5,TGTGCCAGCAGCGGACTTTACAAGGAAGAGACCCAGTACTTC,CASSGLYKEETQYF
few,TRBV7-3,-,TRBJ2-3,TGTGCCAGCAGCTTAACGCGGACCAGCACAGATACGCAGTATTTT,CASSLTRTSTDTQYF
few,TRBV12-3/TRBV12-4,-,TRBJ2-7,TGTGCCAGCAGTCCAGTTGCCTTCTACGAGCAGTACTTC,CASSPVAFYEQYF
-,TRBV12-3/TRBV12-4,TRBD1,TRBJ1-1,TGTGCCAGCAATACAGGGGCCACTGAAGCTTTCTTT,CASNTGATEAFF
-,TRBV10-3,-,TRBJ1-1,TGTGCCATCAGTGAGTCTGGGGGGAACACTGAAGCTTTCTTT,CAISESGGNTEAFF
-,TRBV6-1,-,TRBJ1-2,TGTGCCAGCAGTGAAGGCTATGGCTACACCTTC,CASSEGYGYTF
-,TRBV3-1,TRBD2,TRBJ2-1,TGTGCCAGCAGCCAAGATCGGGCTAGCGGGGGCAATGAGCAGTTCTTC,CASSQDRASGGNEQFF
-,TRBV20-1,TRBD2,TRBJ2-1,TGCAGTGCCGCGGGGGGGGGTTCCTACAATGAGCAGTTCTTC,CSAAGGGSYNEQFF
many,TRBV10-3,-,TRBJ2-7,TGTGCCATCAGTGAGAATGGCGGACCCTACGAGCAGTACTTC,CAISENGGPYEQYF
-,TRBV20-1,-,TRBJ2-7,TGCAGTGCTAGAGATGCAGTACGGCTATCCTACGAGCAGTACTTC,CSARDAVRLSYEQYF
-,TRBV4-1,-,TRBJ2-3,TGCGCCAGCAGTCGAACGATGATGGATACGCAGTATTTT,CASSRTMMDTQYF
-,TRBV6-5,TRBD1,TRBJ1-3,TGTGCCAGCAGTTACTCGGGACAGCAACTCTCTGGAAACACCATATATTTT,CASSYSGQQLSGNTIYF
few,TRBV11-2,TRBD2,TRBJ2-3,TGTGCCAGCAGCCTAGCGGGGGGGGCGACAGATACGCAGTATTTT,CASSLAGGATDTQYF
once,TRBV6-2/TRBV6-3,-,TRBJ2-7,TGTGCCAGCAGTTACTCGAACGTTGGGGGTTACGAGCAGTACTTC,CASSYSNVGGYEQYF
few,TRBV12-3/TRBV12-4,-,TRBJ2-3,TGTGCCAGCAGTTTTGGGGGGATTCAGGTTGACACGCAGTATTTT,CASSFGGIQVDTQYF
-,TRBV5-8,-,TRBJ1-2,TGTGCCAGCAGCTTCTATCCTGCGGCAGGAAGGGGCCACACCTTC,CASSFYPAAGRGHTF
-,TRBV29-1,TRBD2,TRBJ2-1,TGCAGCGACCTGTGGACCTGGAAGACTAGCGGGGGGGCATGGAATGAGCAGTTCTTC,CSDLWTWKTSGGAWNEQFF
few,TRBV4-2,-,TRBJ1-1,TGTGCCAGCAGCCCAGGGGTTGGCCCTGAAGCTTTCTTT,CASSPGVGPEAFF
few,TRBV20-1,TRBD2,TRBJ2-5,TGCAGTGCTAGAGAAGGGACTAGTAGTGGGGGCACAGTCGGAGAGACCCAGTACTTC,CSAREGTSSGGTVGETQYF